Listed below are T cell receptor beta chains from one sample, sequenced in a study of neoadjuvant anti-PD-1 for oral cavity cancer. TCRdb keeps only in-frame clones here, not all; method: immunoSEQ multiplex PCR. The sample has roughly 8,800 clones; 60% to 65% are singletons. The sample consisted of PBMCs, taken after nivolumab (anti-PD-1) treatment. These receptors were taken from a person between 35 and 79 years old with oral cavity squamous cell carcinoma. Each CDR3 is given with its conserved first and last residue. Fields, in order: D gene, V gene, J gene, clone size, CDR3 DNA, CDR3 protein. The D gene is left open where the match is weak. Size tells how often a clone was seen (once, few, many) or the class of an expanded clone, and some rows leave it out.

-	TRBV25-1	TRBJ2-2	-	TGTGCCAGCAGTACCGACCCCCCCCGAGGAACCGGGGAGCTGTTTTTT	CASSTDPPRGTGELFF
-	TRBV11-2	TRBJ1-1	once	TGTGCCAGCAGCCGTGACACTGAAGCTTTCTTT	CASSRDTEAFF
TRBD1	TRBV7-8	TRBJ1-3	-	TGTGCCAGCAGCTTAGCCCCGGGACAGGGGAACACCATATATTTT	CASSLAPGQGNTIYF
-	TRBV20-1	TRBJ2-7	-	TGCAGTGGGCGAAGTGGCGAGCAGTACTTC	CSGRSGEQYF
TRBD2	TRBV6-6	TRBJ2-2	-	TGTGCCAGCAGTCGTGGGGGGGGGAACACCGGGGAGCTGTTTTTT	CASSRGGGNTGELFF
-	TRBV5-6	TRBJ2-2	-	TGTGCCAGCAGCTGGCAGGGGCCGAGAGCCGGGGAGCTGTTTTTT	CASSWQGPRAGELFF
-	TRBV4-1	TRBJ2-7	once	TGCGCCAGCAGCCAGACCATGGGACGGAAATCCTACGAGCAGTACTTC	CASSQTMGRKSYEQYF
TRBD2	TRBV29-1	TRBJ2-7	-	TGCAGCGTTGAGGGGGGGTCCTTGGAGCAGTACTTC	CSVEGGSLEQYF
TRBD1	TRBV7-9	TRBJ2-7	-	TGTGCCAGCAGCTATCCGGGACAGGGATACTACGAGCAGTACTTC	CASSYPGQGYYEQYF
-	TRBV5-6	TRBJ1-6	-	TGTGCCAGCAGCTTAAGGACCGTTGGGCCTTATAATTCACCCCTCCACTTT	CASSLRTVGPYNSPLHF
-	TRBV10-3	TRBJ2-3	-	TGTGCCATCAGTGGAAGCTTTCGCACAGATACGCAGTATTTT	CAISGSFRTDTQYF
-	TRBV19	TRBJ1-1	-	TGTGCCAGTAGTATGTCCGGGGCGTACACTGAAGCTTTCTTT	CASSMSGAYTEAFF
-	TRBV2	TRBJ2-1	-	TGTGCCAGCAACGGGGTCGGCGACAATGAGCAGTTCTTC	CASNGVGDNEQFF
-	TRBV7-3	TRBJ2-1	-	TGTGCCAGCAGCTATGACAGGAGCTCCTACAATGAGCAGTTCTTC	CASSYDRSSYNEQFF
TRBD1	TRBV5-1	TRBJ2-7	few	TGCGCCAGCAGCTTAATCCAGGGGGCCTACGAGCAGTACTTC	CASSLIQGAYEQYF
-	TRBV19	TRBJ1-1	-	TGTGCCAGTAGTCTGGGACCTAACGAGGGTACTGAAGCTTTCTTT	CASSLGPNEGTEAFF
TRBD2	TRBV5-1	TRBJ2-1	-	TGCGCCAGCAGCTTGGAGGGACTAGCGGGAATATGGTTCTTC	CASSLEGLAGIWFF
-	TRBV7-9	TRBJ2-7	-	TGTGCCAGCAGCCCCAGAGGACCCTACGAGCAGTACTTC	CASSPRGPYEQYF
TRBD2	TRBV7-9	TRBJ2-3	few	TGTGCCAGCAGCTTAGAGACGGGGGGAAGAGATACGCAGTATTTT	CASSLETGGRDTQYF
-	TRBV6-1	TRBJ1-5	-	TGTGCCAGCAGCCCCGGGAGAAGCAATCAGCCCCAGCATTTT	CASSPGRSNQPQHF
-	TRBV9	TRBJ2-3	-	TGTGCCAGCAGCGTAGGATTCCCCACAGATACGCAGTATTTT	CASSVGFPTDTQYF
-	TRBV2	TRBJ2-6	-	TGTGCCAGAGGGGGCTCTGGGGCCAACGTCCTGACTTTC	CARGGSGANVLTF
-	TRBV6-6	TRBJ1-1	-	TGTGCCAGCAGTGGGGGGGATACGAACACTGAAGCTTTCTTT	CASSGGDTNTEAFF
-	TRBV5-4	TRBJ2-1	-	TGTGCCAGCAGCTTGGAACAGGGCGACCCTAGCGCGTACTACAATGAGCAGTTCTTC	CASSLEQGDPSAYYNEQFF
-	TRBV27	TRBJ2-7	few	TGTGCCAGCAGTTTAGGACAGTCTTACGAGCAGTACTTC	CASSLGQSYEQYF
TRBD2	TRBV6-1	TRBJ2-2	-	TGTGCCAGCCGGGAGGGGGGACTAGCGACCGGGGAGCTGTTTTTT	CASREGGLATGELFF
-	TRBV10-3	TRBJ2-3	-	TGTGCCATCGCAAAGGACACAGATACGCAGTATTTT	CAIAKDTDTQYF
TRBD1	TRBV5-4	TRBJ1-6	-	TGTGCCAGCAGCCCGGGACAGAGCTCCTATAATTCACCCCTCCACTTT	CASSPGQSSYNSPLHF
-	TRBV6-1	TRBJ1-2	once	TGTGCCAGCAGCCCCGGCGAGGGGGGCTATGGCTACACCTTC	CASSPGEGGYGYTF
TRBD1	TRBV5-1	TRBJ1-6	-	TGCGCCAGCAGCTTCGGCCGACAGGGAGGCTCACCCCTCCACTTT	CASSFGRQGGSPLHF
-	TRBV13	TRBJ2-7	-	TGTGCCAGCAGCCCCTGGGATAGCGCAAGCTCCTACGAGCAGTACTTC	CASSPWDSASSYEQYF
-	TRBV12-5	TRBJ2-5	-	TGTGCTAGTGGTTTGAACCCGCAAGAGACCCAGTACTTC	CASGLNPQETQYF
-	TRBV6-1	TRBJ2-2	-	TGTGCCAGCAGTCGGACCGGGGAGCTGTTTTTT	CASSRTGELFF
-	TRBV9	TRBJ2-7	-	TGTGCCACCCCATCTTCTGTAGGGGGAGACTACGAGCAGTACTTC	CATPSSVGGDYEQYF
-	TRBV10-1	TRBJ2-1	-	TGCGCCAGCAGTTTGGGGGGAGGAAGCGGGCAGCGGCAGTTCTTC	CASSLGGGSGQRQFF
TRBD1	TRBV7-3	TRBJ2-1	-	TGTGCCAGCAGCTTAACTGGGCAGGGGGTAAGTGAGCAGTTCTTC	CASSLTGQGVSEQFF
TRBD1	TRBV5-6	TRBJ1-2	-	TGTGCCAGCAGCTTCTGGGACAGGGTGAGCTATGGCTACACCTTC	CASSFWDRVSYGYTF